This TCR beta chain emerged from a study of monozygotic twins with inflammatory bowel disease. Study results and limitations: Clonotypes shared with others were fewer in IBD patients than in healthy twins, especially with disease activity.

Turning to this clonotype: Antigen specificity is unknown.

Per the germline V gene, CDR1 is SGHDT and CDR2 is YYEEEE. The CDR3 runs to 13 residues. cDNA for each sample came from eight separate reactions. The template-switching step introduced UMIs that carried a 6-nucleotide sample barcode. Reprocessing the 5' RACE reads, TCRdb reports a single entry for every CDR3 protein and omits DNA. Its table records approximately 420,000 distinct CDR3 sequences. This TCR was sampled from a human donor with ulcerative colitis or Crohn's disease, or a healthy co-twin of an affected twin (not recorded which). Sequencing was carried out using blood. This rearrangement joins TRBV5-6 to TRBJ2-5; the TCRdb D gene call, TRBD1, has no DNA to confirm it. The chain's CDR3 is CASSKTGFETQYF.